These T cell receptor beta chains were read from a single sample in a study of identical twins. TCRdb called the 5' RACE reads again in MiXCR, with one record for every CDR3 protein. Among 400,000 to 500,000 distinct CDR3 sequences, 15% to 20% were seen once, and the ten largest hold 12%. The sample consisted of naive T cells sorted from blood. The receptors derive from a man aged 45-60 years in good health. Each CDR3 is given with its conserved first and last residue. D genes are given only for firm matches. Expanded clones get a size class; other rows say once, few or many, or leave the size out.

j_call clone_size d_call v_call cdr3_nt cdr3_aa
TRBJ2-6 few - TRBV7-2 TGTGCCAGCAGACGCGGACCACGCTCTGGGGCCAACGTCCTGACTTTC CASRRGPRSGANVLTF
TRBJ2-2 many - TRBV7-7 TGTGCCAGCAGCTGGGACGGGGAGCTGTTTTTT CASSWDGELFF
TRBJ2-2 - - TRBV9 TGTGCCAGCAGCGTGACAGACACCGGGGAGCTGTTTTTT CASSVTDTGELFF
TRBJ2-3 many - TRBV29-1 TGCAGCGGGGGAAGAATCGGGGCAGATACGCAGTATTTT CSGGRIGADTQYF
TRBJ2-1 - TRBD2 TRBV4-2 TGTGCCAGCAGCCTCTTTAGCGGGAGGACCTACAATGAGCAGTTCTTC CASSLFSGRTYNEQFF
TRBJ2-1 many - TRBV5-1 TGCGCCAGCAGCCAACTAGGGGCAAAGTACAATGAGCAGTTCTTC CASSQLGAKYNEQFF
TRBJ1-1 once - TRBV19 TGTGCCAGTAGCACAGACAGGTTTCCCCCTGAAGCTTTCTTT CASSTDRFPPEAFF
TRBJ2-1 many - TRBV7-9 TGTGCCAGCACCGCGCCGGGGGGCAGGTCGAATGAGCAGTTCTTC CASTAPGGRSNEQFF
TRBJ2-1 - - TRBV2 TGTGCCAGCAGTGTTACGGCTAATGAGCAGTTCTTC CASSVTANEQFF
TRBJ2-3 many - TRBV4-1 TGCGCCAGCAGCCAAGTGGGGCGAGATCGTGCAGATACGCAGTATTTT CASSQVGRDRADTQYF
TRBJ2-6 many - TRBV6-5 TGTGCCAGCAGTACGCGATCCTCTGGGGCCAACGTCCTGACTTTC CASSTRSSGANVLTF
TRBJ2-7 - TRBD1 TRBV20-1 TGCAGTGCTAGTAACAGGGGGCCCTCCTACGAGCAGTACTTC CSASNRGPSYEQYF
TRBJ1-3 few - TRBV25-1 TGTGCCAGCAGTGAATCGAGCTCTGGAAACACCATATATTTT CASSESSSGNTIYF
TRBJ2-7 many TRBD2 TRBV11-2 TGTGCCAGCAGCTCTTCACTAGCGGCCCCCTCTAACGAGCAGTACTTC CASSSSLAAPSNEQYF
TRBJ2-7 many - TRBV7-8 TGTGCCAGCAGCCAAACGTTCGGGGATGGCTCCTACGAGCAGTACTTC CASSQTFGDGSYEQYF
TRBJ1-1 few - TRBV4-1 TGCGCCAGCAGCCAAAGGGGGGGAGGTAGGGAACCAAAAACTGAAGCTTTCTTT CASSQRGGGREPKTEAFF
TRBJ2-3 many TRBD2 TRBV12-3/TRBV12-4 TGTGCCAGCAGGAGGACTAGCGGGGCTAGCACAGATACGCAGTATTTT CASRRTSGASTDTQYF
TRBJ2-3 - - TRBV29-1 TGCAGCGTTGAGATGGGGGGAGCAGATACGCAGTATTTT CSVEMGGADTQYF
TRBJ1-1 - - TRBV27 TGTGCCAGCAGCCCCTTCGGGACAACGAACACTGAAGCTTTCTTT CASSPFGTTNTEAFF
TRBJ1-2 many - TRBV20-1 TGCAGTGCTAGGTCAGGATTGAACTATGGCTACACCTTC CSARSGLNYGYTF
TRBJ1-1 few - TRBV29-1 TGCAGCGCTTATTGGATGAACACTGAAGCTTTCTTT CSAYWMNTEAFF
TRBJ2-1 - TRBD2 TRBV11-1 TGTGCCAGCAGCCCAAGGGGACTAGCGGGGCTTGCGGTGAATGAGCAGTTCTTC CASSPRGLAGLAVNEQFF
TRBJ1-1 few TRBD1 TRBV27 TGTGCCAGCAGCCAAGACAGGGCTTACACTGAAGCTTTCTTT CASSQDRAYTEAFF
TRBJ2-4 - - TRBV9 TGTGCCAGCAGCGTAGGGGAGTTTAGGGACATTCAGTACTTC CASSVGEFRDIQYF
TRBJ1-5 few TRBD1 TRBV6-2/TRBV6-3 TGTGCCAGCAGTTACCCAAGGACAGGGGGGAGAGGGCAGCCCCAGCATTTT CASSYPRTGGRGQPQHF
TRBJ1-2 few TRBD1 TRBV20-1 TGCAGTGCTAGTGCAGGGGGCAACTATGGCTACACCTTC CSASAGGNYGYTF
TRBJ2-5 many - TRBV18 TGTGCCAGCTCACCACCGATGAACCAGGGGACCCAGTACTTC CASSPPMNQGTQYF
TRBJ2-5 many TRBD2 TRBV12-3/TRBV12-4 TGTGCCAGCAGTTTTGCGGCGGGGGGCCGTCAAGAGACCCAGTACTTC CASSFAAGGRQETQYF
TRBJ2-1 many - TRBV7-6 TGTGCCAGCAGCTCGGACTATTTGTTTGATGAGCAGTTCTTC CASSSDYLFDEQFF